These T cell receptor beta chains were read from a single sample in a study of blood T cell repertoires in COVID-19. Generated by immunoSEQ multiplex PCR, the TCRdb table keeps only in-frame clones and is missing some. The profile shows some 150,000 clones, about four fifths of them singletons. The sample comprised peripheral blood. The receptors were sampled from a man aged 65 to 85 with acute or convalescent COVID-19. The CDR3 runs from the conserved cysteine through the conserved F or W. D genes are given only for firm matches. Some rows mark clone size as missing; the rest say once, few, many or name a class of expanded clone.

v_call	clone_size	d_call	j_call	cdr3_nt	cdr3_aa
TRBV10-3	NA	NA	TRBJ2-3	TGTGCCATCAGGGAGACAGGCACAGATACGCAGTATTTT	CAIRETGTDTQYF
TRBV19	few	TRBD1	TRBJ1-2	TGTGCCAGTAGTATAGTCGGGACAGGGGAGAACTATGGCTACACCTTC	CASSIVGTGENYGYTF
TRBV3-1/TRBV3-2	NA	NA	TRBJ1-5	TGTGCCAGCAGCCAAGAACAGTCCAGGCAGCCCCAGCATTTT	CASSQEQSRQPQHF
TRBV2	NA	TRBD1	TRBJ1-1	TGTGCCAGCAGTGAAATCGCAGGGGGTCGGACTGAAGCTTTCTTT	CASSEIAGGRTEAFF
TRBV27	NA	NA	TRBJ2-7	TGTGCCAGCAAGATGGCGTGGGAGAGCTCCTACGAGCAGTACTTC	CASKMAWESSYEQYF
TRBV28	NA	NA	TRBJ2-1	TGTGCCAGCACTAGGGTCGGGGGTATCGCCAATGAGCAGTTCTTC	CASTRVGGIANEQFF
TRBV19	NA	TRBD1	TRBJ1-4	TGTGCCAGTAGTCCCACCGGGACAGGGAATGAAAAACTGTTTTTT	CASSPTGTGNEKLFF
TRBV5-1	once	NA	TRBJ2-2	TGCGCCAGCAGCTTGATCGGGAGTCAGGGACGGAAAACCGGGGAGCTGTTTTTT	CASSLIGSQGRKTGELFF
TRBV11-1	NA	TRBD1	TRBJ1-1	TGTGCCAGCAGCTTAGGGACAGGGGGGGCGGCTGAAGCTTTCTTT	CASSLGTGGAAEAFF
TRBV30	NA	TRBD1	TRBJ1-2	TGTGCCTCCTCTCAGGGGGTGGACTATGGCTACACCTTC	CASSQGVDYGYTF
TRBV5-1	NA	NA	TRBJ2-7	TGCGCCAGCAGCACGAGGACGGAGGGGGAGCAGTACTTC	CASSTRTEGEQYF
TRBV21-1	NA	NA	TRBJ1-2	TGTGCCAGCAGCATCCCGACTGGCGGCGGGACAGGACCCGCTAACTATGGCTACACCTTC	CASSIPTGGGTGPANYGYTF
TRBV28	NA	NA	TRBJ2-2	TGTGCCAGCAGTTTATCCCGGGGGGAGCTGTTTTTT	CASSLSRGELFF
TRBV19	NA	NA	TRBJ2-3	TGTGCCAGTAGCTGGCGGGCGGGGAGCACAGATACGCAGTATTTT	CASSWRAGSTDTQYF
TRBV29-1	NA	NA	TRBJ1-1	TGCAGCGCCGCCCGCGTCACTGAAGCTTTCTTT	CSAARVTEAFF
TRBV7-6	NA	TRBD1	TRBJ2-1	TGTGCCAGCAGCCCCGGACAGGGTCTTGTCAATGAGCAGTTCTTC	CASSPGQGLVNEQFF
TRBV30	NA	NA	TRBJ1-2	TGTGCCTGGAAAAGGACTTACGTCGACGCGAACTATGGCTACACCTTC	CAWKRTYVDANYGYTF
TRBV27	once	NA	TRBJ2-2	TGTGCCAGCGGATTCGACGGGGGGAACACCGGGGAGCTGTTTTTT	CASGFDGGNTGELFF
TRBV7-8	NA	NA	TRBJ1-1	TGTGCCAGCAGCTTATGGATGGGCAGGGCACTTCGGGGGGTGACTGAAGCTTTCTTT	CASSLWMGRALRGVTEAFF
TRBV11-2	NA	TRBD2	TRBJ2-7	TGTGCCAGCAGCTTAGCCGAGGGAGGGCTGGGAAACGAGCAGTACTTC	CASSLAEGGLGNEQYF
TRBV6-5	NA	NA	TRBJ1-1	TGTGCCAGCAGTAAATTAGTACGAGTGAACACTGAAGCTTTCTTT	CASSKLVRVNTEAFF
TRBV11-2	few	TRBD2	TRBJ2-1	TGTGCCAGCAGCTTAGTGGTCGTAGCGGGGGCCCTTAAGAATGAGCAGTTCTTC	CASSLVVVAGALKNEQFF
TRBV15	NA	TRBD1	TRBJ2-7	TGTGCCACCAGCACCGGGGACAGGGGGTTAGGGACTAGCTACGAGCAGTACTTC	CATSTGDRGLGTSYEQYF
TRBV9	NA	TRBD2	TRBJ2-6	TGTGCCAGCAGCGTAGCGGGACTAGCGACGTCTGGGGCCAACGTCCTGACTTTC	CASSVAGLATSGANVLTF
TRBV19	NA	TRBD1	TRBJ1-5	TGTGCCAGTAGTACCTCAAACAGGGGGCTTAATCAGCCCCAGCATTTT	CASSTSNRGLNQPQHF
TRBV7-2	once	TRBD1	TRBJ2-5	TGTGCCAGCAGCTTACGAGGGGGCAGGATCCCGGGGGAGACCCAGTACTTC	CASSLRGGRIPGETQYF
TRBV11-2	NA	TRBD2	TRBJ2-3	TGTGCCAGCAGCTTAATTGCGGGACTAAGCACAGATACGCAGTATTTT	CASSLIAGLSTDTQYF
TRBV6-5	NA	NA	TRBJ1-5	TGTGCCAGCAAGTCCGCCGGGGGGGGCAATCAGCCCCAGCATTTT	CASKSAGGGNQPQHF
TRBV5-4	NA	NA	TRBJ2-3	TGTGCCAGCAGCTTAGGGGCAGATACGCAGTATTTT	CASSLGADTQYF
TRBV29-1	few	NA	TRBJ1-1	TGCAGCGTTGAAGTGGACAGTAGTTCGAACACTGAAGCTTTCTTT	CSVEVDSSSNTEAFF
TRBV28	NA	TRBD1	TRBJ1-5	TGTGCCAGCAGCCGGGACAGGGGGCAGGGCAATCAGCCCCAGCATTTT	CASSRDRGQGNQPQHF
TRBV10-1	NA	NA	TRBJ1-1	TGCGCCAGCCACGGGGGGTGGAACACTGAAGCTTTCTTT	CASHGGWNTEAFF
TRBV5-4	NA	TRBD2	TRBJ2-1	TGTGCCAGCAGACCGCTAGCGGGGGGGCTTGAGCAGTTCTTC	CASRPLAGGLEQFF
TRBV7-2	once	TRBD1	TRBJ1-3	TGTGCCAGCAGCCTGGGACAGGTTCTATTGGGAAACACCATATATTTT	CASSLGQVLLGNTIYF
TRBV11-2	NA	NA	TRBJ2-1	TGTGCCAGCAGCGCAAGCCTGAGCTCCTACAATGAGCAGTTCTTC	CASSASLSSYNEQFF
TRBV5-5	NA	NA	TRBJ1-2	TGTGCCAGCAGCCAACTCGGGGAAGGCCGACATGGCTACACCTTC	CASSQLGEGRHGYTF
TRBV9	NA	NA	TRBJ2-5	TGTGCCAGCAGCGTAGGGACAGACCGCGAGACCCAGTACTTC	CASSVGTDRETQYF
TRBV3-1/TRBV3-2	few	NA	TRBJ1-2	TGTGCCAGCAGCCAAGGATCGCAGTCCTATGGCTACACCTTC	CASSQGSQSYGYTF
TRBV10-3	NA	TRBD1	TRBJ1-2	TGTGCCATCACCGACCGGGACAGGGGTGGCTATGGCTACACCTTC	CAITDRDRGGYGYTF
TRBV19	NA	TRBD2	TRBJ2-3	TGTGCCAGTAGTGGGCTAGCGGGGAGCACAGATACGCAGTATTTT	CASSGLAGSTDTQYF
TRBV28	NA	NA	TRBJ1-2	TGTGCCAGCCGGTCGGGGACTAACTATGGCTACACCTTC	CASRSGTNYGYTF
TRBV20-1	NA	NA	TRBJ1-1	TGCAGTGCTAGTGGGTATGGCTTCATAACGACTGAAGCTTTCTTT	CSASGYGFITTEAFF
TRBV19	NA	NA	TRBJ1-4	TGTGCCAGTAGTCTAATGACAGGTCTTAATGAAAAACTGTTTTTT	CASSLMTGLNEKLFF
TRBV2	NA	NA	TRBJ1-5	TGTGCCAGCACCGGGGGGGCTCAGCCCCAGCATTTT	CASTGGAQPQHF
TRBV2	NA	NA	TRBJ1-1	TGTGCCAGCAGATTAATGAACACTGAAGCTTTCTTT	CASRLMNTEAFF
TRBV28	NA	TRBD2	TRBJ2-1	TGTGCCAGTACCCCCCTTCTGAGCGGGGGGTCCTACAATGAGCAGTTCTTC	CASTPLLSGGSYNEQFF
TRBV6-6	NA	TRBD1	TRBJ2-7	TGTGCCAGCAGTTCAGGACAGGGGGTGGATGAGCAGTACTTC	CASSSGQGVDEQYF
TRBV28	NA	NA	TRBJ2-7	TGTGCCAGCAGTTCCCCGGGTGGGTTCTACGAGCAGTACTTC	CASSSPGGFYEQYF
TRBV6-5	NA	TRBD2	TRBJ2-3	TGTGCCAGCAGTTACTCGATAGCGGGAGGGGGTGATACGCAGTATTTT	CASSYSIAGGGDTQYF